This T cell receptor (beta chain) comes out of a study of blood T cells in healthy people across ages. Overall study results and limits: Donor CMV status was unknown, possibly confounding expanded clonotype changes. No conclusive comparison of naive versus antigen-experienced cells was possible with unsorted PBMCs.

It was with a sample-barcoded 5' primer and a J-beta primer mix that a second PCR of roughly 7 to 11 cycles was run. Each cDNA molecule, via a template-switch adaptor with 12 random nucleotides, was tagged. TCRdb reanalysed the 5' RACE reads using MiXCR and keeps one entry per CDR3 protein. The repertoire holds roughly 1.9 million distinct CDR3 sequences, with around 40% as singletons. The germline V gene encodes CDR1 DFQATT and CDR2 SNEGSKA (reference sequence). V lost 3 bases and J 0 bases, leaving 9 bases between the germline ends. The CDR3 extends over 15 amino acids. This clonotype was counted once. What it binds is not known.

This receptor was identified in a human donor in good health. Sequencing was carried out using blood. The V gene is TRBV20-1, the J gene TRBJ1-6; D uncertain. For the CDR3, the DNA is TGCAGTGCTAGCGTAGGCAGCTCCTATAATTCACCCCTCCACTTT. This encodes CSASVGSSYNSPLHF.